These 19 T cell receptor beta chains share one sample of origin, sequenced in a study of chemoradiotherapy in HPV16-positive cancers (dated 2022 in TCRdb). Library construction relied on the immunoSEQ multiplex PCR assay. What TCRdb holds here is the immuneACCESS table cut down to in-frame rearrangements. Part of the clones is not present; checked against another copy, under half of the missing clones reflect an unresolved V gene, and the others are unexplained. Within this sample are 30,000 to 40,000 clones, with roughly 90% of them counted one time only. Approximately 3.7% of the sample comes from the top ten. The specimen was blood, collected from a patient who underwent chemoradiotherapy. The receptors come from a human donor with HPV-associated anogenital cancer.

The chain has TRBV5-1 and TRBJ1-6; D remains unclear. V was pared by 2 bases and J by 7 bases, with 13 bases between. Germline CDR1 SGHRS, CDR2 YFSETQ. CDR3 size: 15 residues. For the CDR3, the DNA is TGCGCCAGCAGCTTAGTTCTTGGGTCCAATTCACCCCTCCACTTT. It encodes CASSLVLGSNSPLHF.

The chain has TRBV27 and TRBJ2-7, with TRBD2 identical over 10 bases. The V and J ends lost 7 bases and 0 bases, in that order; junction bases with no gene match: 6. The germline gives CDR1 MNHEY, CDR2 SMNVEV (reference sequence). The CDR3 contains 15 residues. CDR3 region: CASTSLAGDSYEQYF. For the CDR3, the DNA is TGTGCCAGCACTTCTCTAGCGGGGGACTCCTACGAGCAGTACTTC.

The rearrangement joins TRBV5-7 to TRBJ2-1; TRBD1 aligns across 7 bases. TRBV5-7 is given ORF status, its function remaining uncertain. Trimming cost V 0 bases and J 6 bases; bases outside gene matches: 3. The CDR3 sequence is 14 residues long. The CDR3, as DNA: TGTGCCAGCAGCTTGGGACAGGGTGGCAATGAGCAGTTCTTC. This encodes CASSLGQGGNEQFF.

V usage is TRBV29-1 and J usage is TRBJ2-7; D remains unclear. In germline, CDR1 is SQVTM, CDR2 ANQGSEA. V lost 2 bases to trimming and J lost 2 bases, with 10 bases between them. The CDR3 length is 13 residues. The CDR3 region has the DNA TGCAGCGTTGAATCGACGGAACCCTACGAGCAGTACTTC. This encodes CSVESTEPYEQYF.

This clone was recorded only once. The chain employs TRBV7-8 and TRBJ2-1; 10 bases agree with TRBD2. Trimming took 7 bases from V and 2 from J; bases not matched to a gene: 8. Germline-derived CDR1 and CDR2 are SGHVS and FQNEAQ. This CDR3 region has 16 residues. CDR3 region: CASTPLSGGAYNEQFF. The DNA of the CDR3 is TGTGCCAGCACCCCTCTAAGCGGGGGGGCCTACAATGAGCAGTTCTTC.

This CDR3 reads CASSFSGGPQTGELFF. The CDR3 coding sequence is TGCGCCAGCAGTTTTAGCGGGGGGCCCCAAACCGGGGAGCTGTTTTTT. The chain has TRBV10-2 and TRBJ2-2; 10 bases align to TRBD2. V lost 5 bases, J lost 5 bases, and 8 bases stayed unmatched. The CDR3 consists of 16 residues. Germline loops: CDR1 WSHSY, CDR2 SAAADI.

Here the CDR3 DNA reads TGTGCCAGCAGCTTGGAAGTGGGGGACACAGAGAACACTGAAGCTTTCTTT. Translating it yields CASSLEVGDTENTEAFF. V is TRBV5-6 and J is TRBJ1-1; the D gene is possibly TRBD1 (6 bases). The CDR3 has 17 amino acids. Per germline, CDR1 SGHDT and CDR2 YYEEEE. Trimming took off 0 bases at V and 1 base at J, with 16 bases between the two ends.

V usage is TRBV30 and J usage is TRBJ2-2; D gene uncertain. The CDR3 is 12 amino acids. CDR1 is GTSNPN, CDR2 SVGIG, per germline (reference sequence). V lost 0 bases and J 8 bases, leaving 7 bases between the germline ends. The CDR3 protein is CAWSVPSGELFF. The CDR3 DNA reads TGTGCCTGGAGTGTCCCGTCGGGGGAGCTGTTTTTT.

This chain uses TRBV2 with TRBJ1-4; tentatively, D is TRBD1 (6 bases). This CDR3 is 15 amino acids long. Trimming removed 6 bases from V and 4 bases from J, with 15 bases in between. Germline-derived CDR1 and CDR2 are SNHLY and FYNNEI. This CDR3 is CASRSYREINEKLFF. The CDR3 DNA reads TGTGCCAGCAGAAGTTACAGGGAAATTAATGAAAAACTGTTTTTT.

The chain is built from TRBV4-1 and TRBJ1-2, with TRBD1 matching 9 bases. The junction had 9 bases not matched to a gene; V was cut back by 1 base and J by 6 bases. Germline V gives CDR1 MGHRA, CDR2 YSYEKL. The CDR3 has 16 residues. The CDR3 spells CASSQGRGQGSNGYTF. CDR3 coding DNA: TGCGCCAGCAGCCAAGGAAGAGGACAGGGGTCAAATGGCTACACCTTC.

CDR3 coding DNA: TGTGCCAGCAGTGAGGTACAGCGTTATAATTCACCCCTCCACTTT. Its protein product is CASSEVQRYNSPLHF. The V gene is TRBV6-1, the J gene TRBJ1-6; D is ambiguous. Trimming cost V 3 bases and J 4 bases, with 10 bases left between them. Germline V lookup: CDR1 MNHNS, CDR2 SASEGT. This CDR3 spans 15 amino acids.

Relative to its sample, this clone is medium-sized (0.01 to 0.1%). This chain uses TRBV11-2 with TRBJ2-7; a weak D match, TRBD1 (6 bases). In germline, CDR1 is SGHAT, CDR2 FQNNGV. This CDR3 has 15 amino acids. Deletions cut 2 bases from V and 1 base from J, with 12 bases between. The CDR3 sequence: CASSLWAGASYEQYF. Written as DNA, the CDR3 is TGTGCCAGCAGCTTATGGGCAGGGGCTTCCTACGAGCAGTACTTC.

V is TRBV10-2 and J is TRBJ2-7; D might be TRBD1 (6 bases). CDR1 and CDR2 (germline): WSHSY, SAAADI. The CDR3 length is 13 residues. The CDR3, as DNA: TGCGCGGGTGGAAGGGACATCGGCTACGAGCAGTACTTC. This sequence encodes CAGGRDIGYEQYF.

This clone showed up just once. The genes are TRBV19 and TRBJ1-6; D remains ambiguous. V shed 1 base and J shed 0 bases, with 4 bases lying between them. The CDR3 is 15 residues long. Looked up from germline, CDR1 is LNHDA and CDR2 is SQIVND (reference sequence). The DNA of the CDR3 is TGTGCCAGTAGTATAGTCGGCTCCTATAATTCACCCCTCCACTTT. Residues: CASSIVGSYNSPLHF.

The DNA of the CDR3 is TGTGCCAGCAGCCCCTCGAGGGGACCCTTCTATGGCTACACCTTC. Residues: CASSPSRGPFYGYTF. The chain combines TRBV7-6 with TRBJ1-2, with D tentatively TRBD1 (5 bases). Trimming took off 5 bases at V and 4 bases at J, with 17 bases between the two ends. This CDR3 has 15 amino acids. CDR1 and CDR2 from the germline V gene are SGHVS and FNYEAQ.

This chain joins TRBV5-1 and TRBJ1-2, with D maybe TRBD1 (6 bases). Germline V CDR1 and CDR2: SGHRS, YFSETQ. CDR3 length: 15 residues. V was shortened by 5 bases and J by 0 bases, with 14 bases between the two germline ends. CDR3: CASSTPGTSNYGYTF. Written as DNA, the CDR3 is TGCGCCAGCAGTACCCCTGGGACATCTAACTATGGCTACACCTTC. Variable domain in full (rest from reference TRBV5-1 and TRBJ1-2): KAGVTQTPRYLIKTRGQQVTLSCSPISGHRSVSWYQQTPGQGLQFLFEYFSETQRNKGNFPGRFSGRQFSNSRSEMNVSTLELGDSALYLCASSTPGTSNYGYTFGSGTRLTVV.

The gene calls are TRBV5-1 and TRBJ2-3; D possibly corresponds to TRBD2 (5 bases). The V gene lost 5 bases and the J gene lost 2 bases, with 9 bases spanning the gap. Germline CDR1 reads SGHRS; CDR2 reads YFSETQ. This CDR3 comprises 13 residues. CDR3 sequence: CASRWETTDTQYF. CDR3 DNA sequence: TGCGCCAGCAGATGGGAGACCACAGATACGCAGTATTTT.

This clone was seen a handful of times. This sequence joins TRBV5-6 and TRBJ1-4; D is perhaps TRBD1 (6 bases). In germline, CDR1 is SGHDT, CDR2 YYEEEE. The CDR3 runs 15 residues. V was clipped by 4 bases and J by 4 bases, with 14 bases between them. The CDR3 loop is CASSNHGTSNEKLFF. The CDR3 DNA is TGTGCCAGCAGCAACCACGGGACAAGTAATGAAAAACTGTTTTTT.

CDR3 nucleotide sequence: TGTGCCAGCAGCTCAACAGGGGTGGCAGAGACCCAGTACTTC. It encodes CASSSTGVAETQYF. This rearrangement joins TRBV11-3 to TRBJ2-5; 7 bases are a match to TRBD1. Germline lookup yields CDR1 SGHNT and CDR2 YENEEA. With 4 bases clipped from V and 4 bases from J, the junction kept 6 bases outside the gene matches. The CDR3 is 14 amino acids.